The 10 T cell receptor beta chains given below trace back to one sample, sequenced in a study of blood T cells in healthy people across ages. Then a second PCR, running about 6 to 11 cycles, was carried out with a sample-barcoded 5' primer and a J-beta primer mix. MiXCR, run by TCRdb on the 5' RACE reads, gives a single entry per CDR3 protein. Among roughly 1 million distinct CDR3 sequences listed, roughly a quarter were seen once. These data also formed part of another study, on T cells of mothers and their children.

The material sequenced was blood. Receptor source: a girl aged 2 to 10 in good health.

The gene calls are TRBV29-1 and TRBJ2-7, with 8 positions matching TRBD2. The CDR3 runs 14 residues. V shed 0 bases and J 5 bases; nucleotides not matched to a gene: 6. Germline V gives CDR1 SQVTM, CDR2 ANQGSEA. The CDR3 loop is CSVEEAGGRDEQYF. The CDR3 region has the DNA TGCAGCGTTGAAGAGGCGGGGGGTAGGGACGAGCAGTACTTC.

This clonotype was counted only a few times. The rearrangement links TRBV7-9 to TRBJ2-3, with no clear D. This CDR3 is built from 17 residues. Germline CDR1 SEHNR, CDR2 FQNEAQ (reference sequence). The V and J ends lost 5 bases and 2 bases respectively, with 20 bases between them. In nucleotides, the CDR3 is TGTGCCAGCAGCCCGCCCCTATCGGGCGTAGACACAGATACGCAGTATTTT. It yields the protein CASSPPLSGVDTDTQYF.

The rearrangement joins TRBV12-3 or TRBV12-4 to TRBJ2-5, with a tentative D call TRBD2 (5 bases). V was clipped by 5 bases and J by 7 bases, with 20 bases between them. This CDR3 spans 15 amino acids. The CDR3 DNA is TGTGCCAGCAGTCCGGCCCTCGGGGATGGCGGGACCCAGTACTTC. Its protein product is CASSPALGDGGTQYF.

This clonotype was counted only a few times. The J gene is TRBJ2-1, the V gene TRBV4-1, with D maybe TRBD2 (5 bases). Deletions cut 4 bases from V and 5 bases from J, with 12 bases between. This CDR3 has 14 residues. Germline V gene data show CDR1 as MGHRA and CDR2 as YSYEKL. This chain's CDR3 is CASSPGSGHNEQFF. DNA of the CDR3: TGCGCCAGCAGCCCAGGAAGCGGCCACAATGAGCAGTTCTTC.

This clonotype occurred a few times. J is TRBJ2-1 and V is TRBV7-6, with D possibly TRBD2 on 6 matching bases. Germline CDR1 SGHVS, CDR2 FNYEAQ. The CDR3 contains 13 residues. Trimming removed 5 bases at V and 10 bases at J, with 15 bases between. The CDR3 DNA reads TGTGCCAGCAGCCCGGACTATTTTAAAGAGCAGTTCTTC. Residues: CASSPDYFKEQFF.

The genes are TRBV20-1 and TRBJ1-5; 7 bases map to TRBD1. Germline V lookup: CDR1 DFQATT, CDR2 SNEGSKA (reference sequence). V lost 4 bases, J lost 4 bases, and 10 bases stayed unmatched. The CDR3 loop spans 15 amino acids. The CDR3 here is CSAIFSGTANQPQHF. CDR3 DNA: TGCAGTGCTATCTTCTCCGGGACAGCGAATCAGCCCCAGCATTTT.

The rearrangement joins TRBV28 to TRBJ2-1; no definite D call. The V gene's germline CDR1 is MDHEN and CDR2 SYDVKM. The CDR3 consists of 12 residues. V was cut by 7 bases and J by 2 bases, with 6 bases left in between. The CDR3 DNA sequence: TGTGCCAGCAATGGGCCCTACAATGAGCAGTTCTTC. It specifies CASNGPYNEQFF.

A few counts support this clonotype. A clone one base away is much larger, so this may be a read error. In DNA form, the CDR3 reads TGCAGTGCTAGGCGAACAGTTAGCAATGAGCAGTTCTTC. Amino acid sequence: CSARRTVSNEQFF. The gene calls are TRBV20-1 and TRBJ2-1; D ambiguous. CDR3 length: 13 amino acids. CDR1 DFQATT and CDR2 SNEGSKA come from the germline V gene (reference sequence). V gave up 3 bases and J gave up 6 bases, with 12 bases separating them.

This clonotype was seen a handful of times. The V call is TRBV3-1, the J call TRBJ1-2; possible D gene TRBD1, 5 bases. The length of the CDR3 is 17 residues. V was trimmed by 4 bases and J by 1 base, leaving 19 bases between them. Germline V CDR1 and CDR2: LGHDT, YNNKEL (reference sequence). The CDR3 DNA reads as TGTGCCAGCAGCCGCACTTTCGCGACAGCTTTTAACTATGGCTACACCTTC. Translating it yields CASSRTFATAFNYGYTF. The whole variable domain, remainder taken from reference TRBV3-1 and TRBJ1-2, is DTAVSQTPKYLVTQMGNDKSIKCEQNLGHDTMYWYKQDSKKFLKIMFSYNNKELIINETVPNRFSPKSPDKAHLNLHINSLELGDSAVYFCASSRTFATAFNYGYTFGSGTRLTVV.

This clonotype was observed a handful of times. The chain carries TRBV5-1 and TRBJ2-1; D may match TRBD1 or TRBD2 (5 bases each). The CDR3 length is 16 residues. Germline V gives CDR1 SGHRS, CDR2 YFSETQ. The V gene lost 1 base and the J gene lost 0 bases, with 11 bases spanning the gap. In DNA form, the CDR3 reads TGCGCCAGCAGCTTGTCGAAGGGGACCTCCTACAATGAGCAGTTCTTC. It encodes CASSLSKGTSYNEQFF.